The T cell receptor (beta chain) described here comes from a study of multiple sclerosis patients with progressive multifocal leukoencephalopathy. The survey-level immunoSEQ assay was used. Sequenced by immunoSEQ multiplex PCR; TCRdb stores in-frame clones only, minus some. The sample shows approximately 31,000 clones, over 75% of them seen only once. Regarding this clone: Its antigen is undetermined.

General study findings and limits: Most PML patients had lower entropy, suggesting less diverse TRB repertoires. Before and during natalizumab, the clones expanded at PML already existed.

Noted time point: before natalizumab initiation. All PML patients were female, and all patients had earlier interferon beta. Germline CDR1 reads SGHVS; CDR2 reads FQNEAQ. The length of the CDR3 is 15 residues. Trimming took 2 bases from V and 5 from J, leaving 12 bases between them. Sequencing was carried out using PBMCs. The V gene is TRBV7-8, the J gene TRBJ1-4; the D gene is possibly TRBD1 (5 bases). The sequence was collected from a human donor with multiple sclerosis. The CDR3 DNA is TGTGCCAGCAGCTTAATAGGGACGCAGAATGAAAAACTGTTTTTT. This encodes CASSLIGTQNEKLFF.